The 19 T cell receptor beta chains presented below share a single source sample, sequenced in a study of technical replicates of blood from four donors. Assay: immunoSEQ multiplex PCR; the TCRdb copy retains only in-frame clones and omits some. The sample lists about 81,000 clones, more than 90% occurring once. The sequenced sample consisted of T cells isolated from PBMCs. Every receptor here comes from a human donor in good health.

V usage is TRBV7-8 and J usage is TRBJ1-5; D gene ambiguous. CDR1 SGHVS and CDR2 FQNEAQ come from the germline V gene. With 5 bases removed from V and 0 bases from J, the gap between germline ends came to 17 bases. CDR3 length: 17 amino acids. CDR3 loop: CASSLRPQVVSNQPQHF. In DNA form, the CDR3 reads TGTGCCAGCAGCCTAAGGCCCCAGGTGGTTAGCAATCAGCCCCAGCATTTT.

This clone showed up just once. The chain links TRBV9 to TRBJ2-3; D possibly corresponds to TRBD2 (6 bases). Trimming pared 0 bases from V and 6 bases from J, leaving 17 bases between. This CDR3 is 16 amino acids long. Germline V gives CDR1 SGDLS, CDR2 YYNGEE. The DNA for the CDR3 is TGTGCCAGCAGCGTAGCCCAGGGTAGGGCGGGGGATACGCAGTATTTT. Translating it yields CASSVAQGRAGDTQYF.

CDR3 coding DNA: TGCAGTGCACCTACAGGATACGAGCAGTACTTC. Its protein product is CSAPTGYEQYF. The chain employs TRBV20-1 and TRBJ2-7, with TRBD1 as a possible D gene (5 bases). CDR3 size: 11 residues. Germline CDR1 and CDR2: DFQATT and SNEGSKA (reference sequence). V was cut by 6 bases and J by 4 bases, with 10 bases left in between.

As DNA, the CDR3 is TGTGCCAGCAGCCCGAGGACAGGACCCTATGGCTACACCTTC. This encodes CASSPRTGPYGYTF. The chain employs TRBV7-2 and TRBJ1-2, with 7 bases fitting TRBD1. The CDR3 consists of 14 residues. V was pared by 5 bases and J by 4 bases, with 7 bases of the junction left unmatched. Germline CDR1 and CDR2: SGHTA and FQGNSA. The full variable domain, with the rest looked up from reference TRBV7-2 and TRBJ1-2, is GAGVSQSPSNKVTEKGKDVELRCDPISGHTALYWYRQSLGQGLEFLIYFQGNSAPDKSGLPSDRFSAERTGGSVSTLTIQRTQQEDSAVYLCASSPRTGPYGYTFGSGTRLTVV.

The chain couples TRBV7-2 to TRBJ2-7; TRBD2 agrees at 9 bases. Looked up from germline, CDR1 is SGHTA and CDR2 is FQGNSA. Trimming cost V 4 bases and J 2 bases; bases outside gene matches: 6. The CDR3 loop spans 15 amino acids. CDR3 residues: CASSYTSGLAYEQYF. For the CDR3, the DNA is TGTGCCAGCAGCTACACTAGCGGGTTAGCCTACGAGCAGTACTTC.

The chain joins TRBV5-1 to TRBJ1-1; D unresolved. The CDR3 loop spans 15 amino acids. Looked up from germline, CDR1 is SGHRS and CDR2 is YFSETQ. V lost 4 bases to trimming and J lost 7 bases, with 20 bases between them. The CDR3 region is CASSQLTGRQGEAFF. The CDR3, as DNA: TGCGCCAGCAGCCAACTGACCGGGAGGCAAGGTGAAGCTTTCTTT.

This chain uses TRBV9 with TRBJ2-2, with D hard to call. The V end was cut by 0 bases, the J end by 6 bases, with 12 bases between. The CDR3 runs to 15 residues. Germline CDR1 is SGDLS and CDR2 is YYNGEE. Here the CDR3 reads CASSVEPYPPGELFF. The CDR3 DNA follows: TGTGCCAGCAGCGTAGAACCCTATCCCCCCGGGGAGCTGTTTTTT.

This chain links TRBV7-2 with TRBJ2-5; 9 bases line up with TRBD1. The germline gives CDR1 SGHTA, CDR2 FQGNSA. V shed 1 base, J shed 5 bases, and the junction held 5 bases outside the gene matches. The CDR3 totals 15 residues. CDR3 in DNA: TGTGCCAGCAGCTTAGGGACAGGGGTTTGGGAGACCCAGTACTTC. This translates into CASSLGTGVWETQYF.

The chain combines TRBV7-2 with TRBJ2-4, with a weak D call TRBD2 (5 bases). CDR3 length equals 13 residues. Per germline, CDR1 SGHTA and CDR2 FQGNSA. Trimming took 4 bases from V and 8 from J, leaving 12 bases between them. The CDR3 spells CASSSMLADIQYF. CDR3 bases: TGTGCCAGCAGCTCAATGCTAGCTGACATTCAGTACTTC.

This chain links TRBV7-2 with TRBJ2-5, with TRBD1 as a possible D gene (6 bases). The CDR3 is 16 amino acids. Germline V gene data show CDR1 as SGHTA and CDR2 as FQGNSA. V lost 4 bases to trimming and J lost 1 base, with 16 bases between them. The CDR3 sequence is CASSSQPYRAQETQYF. The DNA of the CDR3 is TGTGCCAGCAGCTCCCAACCTTACAGGGCCCAAGAGACCCAGTACTTC. The complete variable domain, with remaining parts taken from reference TRBV7-2 and TRBJ2-5, reads GAGVSQSPSNKVTEKGKDVELRCDPISGHTALYWYRQSLGQGLEFLIYFQGNSAPDKSGLPSDRFSAERTGGSVSTLTIQRTQQEDSAVYLCASSSQPYRAQETQYFGPGTRLLVL.

Remarks on this clone: This same CDR3 is encoded by further DNA sequences in the sample. The chain combines TRBV5-1 with TRBJ2-7; 9 bases are shared with TRBD1. The CDR3 loop spans 13 amino acids. Germline assignment: CDR1 SGHRS and CDR2 YFSETQ. Germline trimming cut 4 bases from V and 4 bases from J; bases unmatched to any gene: 3. CDR3 in DNA: TGCGCCAGCAGCCTCGGGACAGGGTACGAGCAGTACTTC. Encoded protein: CASSLGTGYEQYF.

The V gene is TRBV30, the J gene TRBJ1-2, with 7 bases aligning to TRBD1. The germline V gene has CDR1 GTSNPN and CDR2 SVGIG (reference sequence). Trimming removed 8 bases from V and 5 bases from J; junction bases left unmatched: 14. The CDR3 is 14 amino acids. The CDR3 loop reads CAGTLRGRDYGYTF. The CDR3 DNA sequence: TGTGCCGGAACGTTAAGGGGGCGCGATTATGGCTACACCTTC.

J is TRBJ1-4 and V is TRBV29-1, with 8 bases lining up with TRBD1. Germline V gene sequence: CDR1 SQVTM, CDR2 ANQGSEA. J was trimmed by 8 bases and V by 4 bases; bases with no gene match: 9. This CDR3 is built from 14 residues. The chain's CDR3 is CSVVNPGGSEKLFF. As DNA, the CDR3 is TGCAGCGTTGTAAATCCAGGGGGCAGCGAAAAACTGTTTTTT.

CDR3: CASRGGAGVRDEQFF. The DNA of the CDR3 is TGTGCCAGCAGGGGGGGAGCGGGAGTAAGGGATGAGCAGTTCTTC. V is TRBV25-1 and J is TRBJ2-1; TRBD2 matches at 8 bases. Germline CDR1 is MGHDK and CDR2 is SYGVNS. The CDR3 consists of 15 residues. V was clipped by 6 bases and J by 8 bases; unmatched bases: 12.

This chain links TRBV4-1 with TRBJ1-5, with 8 bases lining up with TRBD1. This CDR3 has 15 residues. V shed 3 bases, J shed 4 bases, and the junction held 5 bases outside the gene matches. In germline, CDR1 is MGHRA, CDR2 YSYEKL. CDR3 sequence reads: CASSQATGANQPQHF. CDR3 coding DNA: TGCGCCAGCAGCCAGGCGACAGGGGCAAATCAGCCCCAGCATTTT.

The chain has TRBV6-1 and TRBJ2-1, with TRBD1 identical over 7 bases. V lost 7 bases to trimming and J lost 7 bases; unmatched junction nucleotides: 10. The CDR3 loop spans 14 amino acids. CDR1 and CDR2 (germline): MNHNS, SASEGT. CDR3 sequence (DNA): TGTGCCAGCACCAGAGACAGGGCTAGAAATGAGCAGTTCTTC. Amino acids: CASTRDRARNEQFF.

The rearrangement joins TRBV5-6 to TRBJ2-2; D perhaps matches TRBD2 (6 bases). V dropped 4 bases and J dropped 3 bases, with 16 bases sitting between them. Looked up from germline, CDR1 is SGHDT and CDR2 is YYEEEE. This CDR3 is 16 amino acids long. CDR3 nucleotide sequence: TGTGCCAGCAGCATGCGGATTAGCGGTGACACCGGGGAGCTGTTTTTT. Translating it yields CASSMRISGDTGELFF.

With regard to this clone: The sample has other DNA sequences that encode this CDR3 too. The rearrangement joins TRBV6-5 to TRBJ2-7; weak D call: TRBD1 (5 bases). The germline V gene has CDR1 MNHEY and CDR2 SVGAGI. The V end lost 2 bases, the J end lost 1 base, and 9 bases lay between the germline ends. The CDR3 loop spans 14 amino acids. This CDR3 is CASSYQGLSYEQYF. The CDR3, as DNA: TGTGCCAGCAGTTACCAGGGCCTTTCCTACGAGCAGTACTTC.

J is TRBJ1-4 and V is TRBV7-8; TRBD1 agrees at 9 bases. V gave up 3 bases and J gave up 6 bases; unmatched junction bases: 2. The CDR3 extends over 14 amino acids. Germline-derived CDR1 and CDR2 are SGHVS and FQNEAQ. The CDR3, as DNA: TGTGCCAGCAGCTTCCGGGACAGGGATGAAAAACTGTTTTTT. Translated: CASSFRDRDEKLFF.